The 25 T cell receptor beta chains listed next were all sequenced from one sample in a study of blood T cell repertoires in COVID-19. Sequencing used immunoSEQ multiplex PCR; TCRdb keeps in-frame clones, though not all of them. Here the sample spans roughly 58,000 clones, roughly 76% being singletons. Sequencing was performed on peripheral blood. These TCRs come from a man between 50 and 59 years old with active or convalescent COVID-19.

This clone was counted between two and nine times. The V call is TRBV7-6, the J call TRBJ2-1, with 9 bases fitting TRBD1. Germline V gene lookup returns CDR1 SGHVS and CDR2 FNYEAQ. V shed 5 bases and J 7 bases; nucleotides not matched to a gene: 9. This CDR3 spans 15 amino acids. This CDR3 is CASSPGTGSTNEQFF. In DNA, the CDR3 is TGTGCCAGCAGCCCAGGGACAGGGAGTACGAATGAGCAGTTCTTC.

The chain links TRBV7-9 to TRBJ2-3; 9 bases match TRBD1. The length of the CDR3 is 15 residues. The V gene end was trimmed by 3 bases and the J gene end by 5 bases; junction bases not matched to a gene: 6. Germline-derived CDR1 and CDR2 are SEHNR and FQNEAQ (reference sequence). The DNA for the CDR3 is TGTGCCAGCAGCTTCAAACAGGGGGCCCAAGATACGCAGTATTTT. Its translation: CASSFKQGAQDTQYF. The complete variable domain, with remaining parts taken from reference TRBV7-9 and TRBJ2-3, reads DTGVSQNPRHKITKRGQNVTFRCDPISEHNRLYWYRQTLGQGPEFLTYFQNEAQLEKSRLLSDRFSAERPKGSFSTLEIQRTEQGDSAMYLCASSFKQGAQDTQYFGPGTRLTVL.

The chain combines TRBV10-2 with TRBJ1-2, with D maybe TRBD1 (6 bases). Germline V lookup: CDR1 WSHSY, CDR2 SAAADI. Trimming took off 5 bases at V and 2 bases at J, with 27 bases between the two ends. CDR3 size: 19 residues. The CDR3 reads CASSPGTGLPYQGNYGYTF. CDR3 nucleotide sequence: TGCGCCAGCAGTCCCGGAACAGGGCTGCCTTACCAGGGGAACTATGGCTACACCTTC.

A remark on this clone: The identical CDR3 is also encoded by other nucleotide sequences in the sample. This chain links TRBV5-1 with TRBJ1-2; TRBD1 agrees at 10 bases. Trimming cost V 3 bases and J 5 bases; bases outside gene matches: 7. The CDR3 is 15 residues long. Germline CDR1 reads SGHRS; CDR2 reads YFSETQ. The CDR3: CASSSAPGQGYGYTF. The CDR3 DNA follows: TGCGCCAGCAGCTCGGCACCGGGACAGGGGTATGGCTACACCTTC.

CDR3 loop: CASSADRGRDTIYF. The CDR3 DNA is TGTGCCAGCAGTGCAGACAGGGGGCGAGACACCATATATTTT. The chain links TRBV9 to TRBJ1-3; 10 bases map to TRBD1. The CDR3 loop spans 14 amino acids. The V gene end was trimmed by 5 bases and the J gene end by 8 bases; junction bases not matched to a gene: 7. Germline V gene lookup returns CDR1 SGDLS and CDR2 YYNGEE.

The gene calls are TRBV6-5 and TRBJ2-2; no clear D gene. Trimming pared 6 bases from V and 3 bases from J, leaving 8 bases between. The germline V gene has CDR1 MNHEY and CDR2 SVGAGI. The CDR3 sequence is 13 residues long. The CDR3, as DNA: TGTGCCAGCAGCCACGGTCACACCGGGGAGCTGTTTTTT. It is translated as CASSHGHTGELFF.

J is TRBJ2-3 and V is TRBV11-1; D may be TRBD2 (6 bases). V was pared by 5 bases and J by 1 base, with 13 bases between. Per the germline V gene, CDR1 is SGHAT and CDR2 is FQDESV (reference sequence). The CDR3 contains 15 residues. The CDR3 region has the DNA TGTGCCAGCAGCCTAGGGACTTACGGCACAGATACGCAGTATTTT. Amino acids: CASSLGTYGTDTQYF.

This sequence joins TRBV6-5 and TRBJ2-7; TRBD2 agrees at 9 bases. The ends lost 7 bases at V and 4 bases at J; junction bases unmatched: 5. This CDR3 is 13 amino acids long. Germline V gene data show CDR1 as MNHEY and CDR2 as SVGAGI. The CDR3 nucleotides are TGTGCCAGCACGACTAGCGGAGGGTACGAGCAGTACTTC. It is translated as CASTTSGGYEQYF.

This chain uses TRBV3-1 (or the pseudogene TRBV3-2) with TRBJ2-2, with D possibly matching TRBD2 (6 bases). Per the germline V gene, CDR1 is LGHDT and CDR2 is YNNKEL (reference sequence). Trimming shortened V by 3 bases and J by 8 bases, and 10 bases separated the two germline ends. The CDR3 consists of 13 residues. CDR3 nucleotides: TGTGCCAGCAGCCACGTGGGACTTGGGGAGCTGTTTTTT. It encodes CASSHVGLGELFF.

This rearrangement joins TRBV2 to TRBJ1-2; no reliable D call. The germline gives CDR1 SNHLY, CDR2 FYNNEI. The CDR3 is made up of 14 amino acids. V lost 5 bases and J 2 bases, leaving 12 bases between the germline ends. The CDR3 bases are TGTGCCAGCAGTAATCTGGGCGGGAACTATGGCTACACCTTC. It encodes CASSNLGGNYGYTF.

This rearrangement joins TRBV11-2 to TRBJ2-7; D may be TRBD1 (5 bases). CDR3 length: 15 residues. Germline V gene lookup returns CDR1 SGHAT and CDR2 FQNNGV. The germline V and J ends were trimmed by 0 bases and 3 bases, with 12 bases remaining between them. CDR3 sequence reads: CASSLDLGRLYEQYF. The DNA of the CDR3 is TGTGCCAGCAGCTTAGATCTGGGGCGACTCTACGAGCAGTACTTC.

This chain links TRBV9 with TRBJ2-7; unclear D gene. CDR3 length equals 12 residues. Trimming cost V 4 bases and J 4 bases, with 9 bases left between them. The germline V gene encodes CDR1 SGDLS and CDR2 YYNGEE. The CDR3 DNA follows: TGTGCCAGCAGCCTTACAGAGTACGAGCAGTACTTC. It is translated as CASSLTEYEQYF.

The chain joins TRBV6-5 to TRBJ2-2; 11 nucleotides line up with TRBD1. Germline-derived CDR1 and CDR2 are MNHEY and SVGAGI. The CDR3 is 15 residues long. The ends lost 10 bases at V and 5 bases at J; junction bases unmatched: 9. The CDR3 here is CANSGTGGLTGELFF. DNA for the CDR3: TGTGCCAATTCCGGGACAGGGGGTCTAACCGGGGAGCTGTTTTTT.

The chain has TRBV5-1 and TRBJ2-7; maybe TRBD1 (5 bases). Germline V gene sequence: CDR1 SGHRS, CDR2 YFSETQ. The CDR3 covers 14 residues. Trimming stripped 4 bases from V and 4 bases from J, with 15 bases between. The CDR3 here is CASSTGQGLYEQYF. As DNA, the CDR3 is TGCGCCAGCAGCACCGGACAAGGTCTTTACGAGCAGTACTTC.

For the CDR3, the DNA is TGCAGTGCTGGAGCGGACACCATATATTTT. Its translation is CSAGADTIYF. The V call is TRBV20-1, the J call TRBJ1-3; no firm D call. The CDR3 consists of 10 residues. CDR1 is DFQATT, CDR2 SNEGSKA, per germline (reference sequence). Trimming took 5 bases from V and 8 from J, leaving 7 bases between them.

This rearrangement joins TRBV5-1 to TRBJ2-7; 12 bases line up with TRBD1. The V and J ends lost 4 bases and 0 bases, in that order; junction bases with no gene match: 5. There are 16 residues in the CDR3. Germline V gives CDR1 SGHRS, CDR2 YFSETQ. CDR3 nucleotides: TGCGCCAGCAGCCCTGGGACAGGGGGCTTCTCCTACGAGCAGTACTTC. Its translation: CASSPGTGGFSYEQYF.

This chain links TRBV15 with TRBJ1-1; tentatively, D is TRBD1 (6 bases). Between the trimmed V and J ends, which lost 3 bases and 2 bases, there was a span of 13 bases. Germline CDR1 is LNHNV and CDR2 is YYDKDF (reference sequence). The CDR3 sequence is 15 residues long. CDR3 amino acids: CATSSGVGANTEAFF. As DNA, the CDR3 is TGTGCCACCAGCAGTGGGGTGGGGGCAAACACTGAAGCTTTCTTT. Full variable domain (outside the CDR3, taken from reference TRBV15 and TRBJ1-1): DAMVIQNPRYQVTQFGKPVTLSCSQTLNHNVMYWYQQKSSQAPKLLFHYYDKDFNNEADTPDNFQSRRPNTSFCFLDIRSPGLGDTAMYLCATSSGVGANTEAFFGQGTRLTVV.

This clone has a count of ten or more. The gene calls are TRBV19 and TRBJ1-1, with a weak D call TRBD1 (6 bases). The CDR3 extends over 13 amino acids. In germline, CDR1 is LNHDA, CDR2 SQIVND (reference sequence). V was shortened by 11 bases and J by 10 bases, with 23 bases between the two germline ends. The DNA for the CDR3 is TGTGCCCCCCAAGGGGGGGCGGGGGGGGGAGCTTTCTTT. Translation: CAPQGGAGGGAFF.

In this sample, this clone turned up once. The rearrangement uses TRBV19 and TRBJ1-1, with TRBD1 matching 7 bases. Germline CDR1 reads LNHDA; CDR2 reads SQIVND (reference sequence). J lost 1 base, V lost 4 bases, and 6 bases had no gene match. The CDR3 consists of 15 residues. The CDR3 loop reads CASSTRQGENTEAFF. The CDR3 region has the DNA TGTGCCAGTAGTACTCGACAGGGCGAGAACACTGAAGCTTTCTTT.

The rearrangement uses TRBV18 and TRBJ1-5; the D gene is possibly TRBD1 (6 bases). The CDR3 has 14 amino acids. Germline V lookup: CDR1 KGHSH, CDR2 LQKENI. V dropped 3 bases and J dropped 8 bases, with 14 bases sitting between them. CDR3 in amino acids: CASSPRQVEEPQHF. In nucleotides, the CDR3 is TGTGCCAGCTCACCTCGACAGGTCGAGGAGCCCCAGCATTTT. The full variable domain, rest sourced from reference TRBV18 and TRBJ1-5, is NAGVMQNPRHLVRRRGQEARLRCSPMKGHSHVYWYRQLPEEGLKFMVYLQKENIIDESGMPKERFSAEFPKEGPSILRIQQVVRGDSAAYFCASSPRQVEEPQHFGDGTRLSIL.

The V gene is TRBV30, the J gene TRBJ1-4; D perhaps matches TRBD1 (6 bases). The CDR3 runs 15 residues. Trimming stripped 5 bases from V and 6 bases from J, with 19 bases between. The germline CDR1 and CDR2 sequences are GTSNPN and SVGIG (reference sequence). The CDR3 is CAWGGPGDVDEKLFF. The CDR3 DNA follows: TGTGCCTGGGGGGGGCCAGGGGATGTTGATGAAAAACTGTTTTTT.

This chain links TRBV7-2 with TRBJ1-3, with D hard to call. V was pared by 1 base and J by 0 bases, with 7 bases between. Germline values: CDR1 SGHTA, CDR2 FQGNSA. The CDR3 length is 15 residues. CDR3 protein: CASSLDPGSGNTIYF. CDR3 nucleotides: TGTGCCAGCAGCTTAGATCCGGGCTCTGGAAACACCATATATTTT.

The J gene is TRBJ2-1, the V gene TRBV7-9; TRBD2 might be the D (5 bases). From germline, CDR1 is SEHNR and CDR2 FQNEAQ (reference sequence). V dropped 3 bases and J dropped 4 bases, with 10 bases sitting between them. This CDR3 contains 14 residues. This CDR3 is CASSFAGRYNEQFF. The CDR3 nucleotides are TGTGCCAGCAGCTTTGCGGGCAGATACAATGAGCAGTTCTTC.

V is TRBV7-2 and J is TRBJ2-3, with 7 nucleotides matching TRBD1. V trimming: 8 bases; J trimming: 3 bases; junction bases outside the gene matches: 11. CDR3 length: 15 residues. The V gene's germline CDR1 is SGHTA and CDR2 FQGNSA. The CDR3 bases are TGTGCCAGCTCTAGGCCGGGACAGACTACAGATACGCAGTATTTT. Translating gives CASSRPGQTTDTQYF.

This sequence joins TRBV30 and TRBJ1-5; TRBD1 matches 7 bases. The V gene end was trimmed by 1 base and the J gene end by 9 bases; junction bases not matched to a gene: 6. From germline, CDR1 is GTSNPN and CDR2 SVGIG (reference sequence). The CDR3 has 13 residues. The CDR3 DNA reads as TGTGCCTGGAGTGAGGGGGCGAAGGGGCCCCAGCATTTT. Translating it yields CAWSEGAKGPQHF.